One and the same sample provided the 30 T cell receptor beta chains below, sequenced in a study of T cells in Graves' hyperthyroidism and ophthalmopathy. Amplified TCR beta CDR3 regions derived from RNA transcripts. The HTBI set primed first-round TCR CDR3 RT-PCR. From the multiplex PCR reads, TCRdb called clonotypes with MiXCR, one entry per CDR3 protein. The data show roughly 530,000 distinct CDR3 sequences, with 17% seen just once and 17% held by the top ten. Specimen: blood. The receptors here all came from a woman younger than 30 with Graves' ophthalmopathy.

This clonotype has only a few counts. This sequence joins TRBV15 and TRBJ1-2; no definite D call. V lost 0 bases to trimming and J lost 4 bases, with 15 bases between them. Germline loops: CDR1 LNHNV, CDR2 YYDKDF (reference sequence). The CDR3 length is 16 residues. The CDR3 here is CATSRDRRGELYGYTF. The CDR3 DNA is TGTGCCACCAGCAGAGATCGTCGGGGAGAACTCTATGGCTACACCTTC.

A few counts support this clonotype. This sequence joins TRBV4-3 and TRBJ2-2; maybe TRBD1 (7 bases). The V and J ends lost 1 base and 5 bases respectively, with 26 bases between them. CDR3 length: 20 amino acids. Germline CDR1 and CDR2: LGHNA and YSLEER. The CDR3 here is CASSQARGPTWRGRTGELFF. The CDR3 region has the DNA TGCGCCAGCAGCCAAGCAAGGGGCCCAACATGGAGGGGGCGGACCGGGGAGCTGTTTTTT.

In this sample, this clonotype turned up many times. In DNA form, the CDR3 reads TGTGCCAGCAGTTGGGGAGGCTCCTATAATTCACCCCTCCACTTT. It encodes CASSWGGSYNSPLHF. The chain is built from TRBV28 and TRBJ1-6; D call uncertain. The CDR3 totals 15 residues. Germline V gene sequence: CDR1 MDHEN, CDR2 SYDVKM. Trimming removed 4 bases from V and 0 bases from J, with 7 bases in between.

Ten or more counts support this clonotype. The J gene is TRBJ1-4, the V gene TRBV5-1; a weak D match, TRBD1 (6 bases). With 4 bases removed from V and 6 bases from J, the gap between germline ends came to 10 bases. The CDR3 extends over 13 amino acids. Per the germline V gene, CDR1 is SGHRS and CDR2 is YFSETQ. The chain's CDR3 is CASSMTGYEKLFF. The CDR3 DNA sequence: TGCGCCAGCAGCATGACAGGATATGAAAAACTGTTTTTT.

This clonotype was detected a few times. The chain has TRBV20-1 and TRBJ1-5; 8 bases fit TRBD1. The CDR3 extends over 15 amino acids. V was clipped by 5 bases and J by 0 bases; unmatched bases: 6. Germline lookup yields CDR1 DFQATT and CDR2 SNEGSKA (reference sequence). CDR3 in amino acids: CSAETGTGSNQPQHF. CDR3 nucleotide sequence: TGCAGTGCTGAAACCGGGACAGGTAGCAATCAGCCCCAGCATTTT.

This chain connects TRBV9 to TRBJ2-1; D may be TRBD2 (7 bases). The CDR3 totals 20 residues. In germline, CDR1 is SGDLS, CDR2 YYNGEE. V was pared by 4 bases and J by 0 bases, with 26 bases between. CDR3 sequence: CASSKGGGPRPLGSYNEQFF. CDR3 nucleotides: TGTGCCAGCAGCAAGGGGGGGGGTCCACGTCCATTAGGCTCCTACAATGAGCAGTTCTTC.

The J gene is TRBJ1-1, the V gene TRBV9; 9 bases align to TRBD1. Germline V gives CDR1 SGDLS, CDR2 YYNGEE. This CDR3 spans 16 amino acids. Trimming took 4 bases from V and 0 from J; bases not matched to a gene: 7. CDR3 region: CASSPGTGYMNTEAFF. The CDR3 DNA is TGTGCCAGCAGCCCAGGGACAGGGTACATGAACACTGAAGCTTTCTTT.

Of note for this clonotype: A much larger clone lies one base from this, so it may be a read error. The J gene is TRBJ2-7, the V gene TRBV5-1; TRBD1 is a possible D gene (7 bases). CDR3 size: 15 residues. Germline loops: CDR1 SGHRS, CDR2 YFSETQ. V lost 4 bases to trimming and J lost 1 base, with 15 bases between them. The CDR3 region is CASSPGGSGSYEQYF. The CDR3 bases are TGCGCCAGCAGCCCAGGGGGGTCAGGGTCCTACGAGCAGTACTTC. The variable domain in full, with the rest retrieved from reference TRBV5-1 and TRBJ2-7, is KAGVTQTPRYLIKTRGQQVTLSCSPISGHRSVSWYQQTPGQGLQFLFEYFSETQRNKGNFPGRFSGRQFSNSRSEMNVSTLELGDSALYLCASSPGGSGSYEQYFGPGTRLTVT.

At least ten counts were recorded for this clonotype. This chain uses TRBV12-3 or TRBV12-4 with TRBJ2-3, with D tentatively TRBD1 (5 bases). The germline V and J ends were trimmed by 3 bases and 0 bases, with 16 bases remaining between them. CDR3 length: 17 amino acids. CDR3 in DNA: TGTGCCAGCAGTTTGGGCACAGGAAGGAGTAGCACAGATACGCAGTATTTT. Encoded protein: CASSLGTGRSSTDTQYF.

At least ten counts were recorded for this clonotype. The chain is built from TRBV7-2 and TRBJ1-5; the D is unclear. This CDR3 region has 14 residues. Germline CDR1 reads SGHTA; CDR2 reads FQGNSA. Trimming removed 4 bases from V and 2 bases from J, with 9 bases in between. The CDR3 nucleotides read TGTGCCAGCAGCTCGATCGGGGGCAATCAGCCCCAGCATTTT. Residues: CASSSIGGNQPQHF.

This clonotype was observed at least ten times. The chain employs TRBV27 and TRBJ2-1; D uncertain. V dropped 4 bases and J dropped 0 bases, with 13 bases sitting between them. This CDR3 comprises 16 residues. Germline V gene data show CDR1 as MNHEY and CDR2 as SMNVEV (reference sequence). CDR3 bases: TGTGCCAGCAGTTCCCTATACCAGAGCTCCTACAATGAGCAGTTCTTC. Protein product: CASSSLYQSSYNEQFF.

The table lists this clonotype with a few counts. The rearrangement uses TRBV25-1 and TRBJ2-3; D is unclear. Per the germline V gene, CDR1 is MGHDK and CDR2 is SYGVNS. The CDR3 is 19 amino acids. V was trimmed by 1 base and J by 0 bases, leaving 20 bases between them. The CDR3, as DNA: TGTGCCAGCAGTGAATCGGTGAATGTTTGGTCTAGTAGCACAGATACGCAGTATTTT. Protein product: CASSESVNVWSSSTDTQYF.

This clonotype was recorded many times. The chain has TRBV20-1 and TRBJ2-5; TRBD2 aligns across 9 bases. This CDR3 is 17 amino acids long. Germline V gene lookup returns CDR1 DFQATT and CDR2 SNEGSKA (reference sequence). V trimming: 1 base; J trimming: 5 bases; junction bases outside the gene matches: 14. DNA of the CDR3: TGCAGTGCTAGAGTCCCGCGGAAGCTAGCGGGGTTTGAGACCCAGTACTTC. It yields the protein CSARVPRKLAGFETQYF.

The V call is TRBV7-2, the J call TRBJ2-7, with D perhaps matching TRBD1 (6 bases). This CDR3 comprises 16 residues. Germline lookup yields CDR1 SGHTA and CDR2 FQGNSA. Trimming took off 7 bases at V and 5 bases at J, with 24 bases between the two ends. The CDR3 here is CASNSSRTGNSHEQYF. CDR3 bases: TGTGCCAGCAACTCAAGCCGTACAGGGAATTCGCACGAGCAGTACTTC.

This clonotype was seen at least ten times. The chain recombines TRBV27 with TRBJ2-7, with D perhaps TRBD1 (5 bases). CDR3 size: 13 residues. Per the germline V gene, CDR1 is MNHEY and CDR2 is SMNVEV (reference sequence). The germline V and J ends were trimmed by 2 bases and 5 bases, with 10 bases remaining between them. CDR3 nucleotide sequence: TGTGCCAGCAGTTTAAGTCAGGGTCACGAGCAGTACTTC. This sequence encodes CASSLSQGHEQYF.

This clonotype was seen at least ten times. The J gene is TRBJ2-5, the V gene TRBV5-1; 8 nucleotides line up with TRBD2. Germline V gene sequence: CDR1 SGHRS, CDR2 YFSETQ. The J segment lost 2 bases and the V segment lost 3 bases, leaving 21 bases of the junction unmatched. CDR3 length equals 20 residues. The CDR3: CASSWIPSSGGLFIQETQYF. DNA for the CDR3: TGCGCCAGCAGCTGGATCCCCTCCAGCGGGGGCCTCTTCATACAAGAGACCCAGTACTTC.

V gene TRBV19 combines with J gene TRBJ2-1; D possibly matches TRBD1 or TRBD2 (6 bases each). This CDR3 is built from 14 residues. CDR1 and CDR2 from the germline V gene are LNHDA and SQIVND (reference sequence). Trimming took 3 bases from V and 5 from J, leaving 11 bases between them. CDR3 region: CASSMGGQNNEQFF. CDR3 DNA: TGTGCCAGTAGTATGGGGGGCCAGAACAATGAGCAGTTCTTC.

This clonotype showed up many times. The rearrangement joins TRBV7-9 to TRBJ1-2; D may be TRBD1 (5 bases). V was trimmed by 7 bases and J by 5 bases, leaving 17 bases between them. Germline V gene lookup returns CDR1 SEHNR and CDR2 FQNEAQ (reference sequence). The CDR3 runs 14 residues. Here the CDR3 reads CASTPLTQGYGYTF. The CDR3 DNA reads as TGTGCCAGCACCCCGCTCACCCAGGGATATGGCTACACCTTC.

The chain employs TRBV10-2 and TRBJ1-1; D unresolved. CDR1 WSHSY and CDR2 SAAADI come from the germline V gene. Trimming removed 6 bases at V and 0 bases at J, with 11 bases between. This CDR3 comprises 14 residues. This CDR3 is CASRRELLNTEAFF. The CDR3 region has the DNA TGCGCCAGCAGGAGGGAACTCTTGAACACTGAAGCTTTCTTT.

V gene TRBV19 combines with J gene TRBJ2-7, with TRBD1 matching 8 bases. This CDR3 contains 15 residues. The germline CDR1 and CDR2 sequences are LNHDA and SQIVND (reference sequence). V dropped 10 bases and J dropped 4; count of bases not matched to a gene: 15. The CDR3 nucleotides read TGTGCCACCAACCCCGGACAGGGCGAATGGTACGAGCAGTACTTC. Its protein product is CATNPGQGEWYEQYF.

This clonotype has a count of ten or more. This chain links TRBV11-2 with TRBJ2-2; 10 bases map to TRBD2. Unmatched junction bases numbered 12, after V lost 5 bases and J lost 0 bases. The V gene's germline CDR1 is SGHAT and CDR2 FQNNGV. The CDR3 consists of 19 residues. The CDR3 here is CASSNGGYSGRTNTGELFF. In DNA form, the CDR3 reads TGTGCCAGCAGCAACGGAGGGTATAGCGGGAGGACGAACACCGGGGAGCTGTTTTTT.

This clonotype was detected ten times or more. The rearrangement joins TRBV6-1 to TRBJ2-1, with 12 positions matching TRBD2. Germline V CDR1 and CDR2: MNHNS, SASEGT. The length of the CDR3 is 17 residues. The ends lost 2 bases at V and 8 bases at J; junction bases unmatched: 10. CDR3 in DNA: TGTGCCAGCAGTGAATATTGGTGGGCTAGCGGGGGGGATGAGCAGTTCTTC. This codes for CASSEYWWASGGDEQFF.

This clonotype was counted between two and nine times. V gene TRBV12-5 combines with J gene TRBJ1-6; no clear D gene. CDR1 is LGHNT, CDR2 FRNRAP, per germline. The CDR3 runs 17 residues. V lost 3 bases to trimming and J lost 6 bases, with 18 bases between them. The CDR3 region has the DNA TGTGCTAGTGGTTTCCCCTCAGTGGGGTTGTCTAATTCACCCCTCCACTTT. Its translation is CASGFPSVGLSNSPLHF.

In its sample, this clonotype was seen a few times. The CDR3, as DNA: TGTGCCAGTAGTATAACGGGGGCCGTAAACTATGGCTACACCTTC. Protein: CASSITGAVNYGYTF. V gene TRBV19 combines with J gene TRBJ1-2, with a possible D match to TRBD1 (6 bases). The CDR3 is 15 residues long. The germline V gene has CDR1 LNHDA and CDR2 SQIVND (reference sequence). Trimming stripped 2 bases from V and 2 bases from J, with 12 bases between. Full variable domain (rest looked up from reference TRBV19 and TRBJ1-2): DGGITQSPKYLFRKEGQNVTLSCEQNLNHDAMYWYRQDPGQGLRLIYYSQIVNDFQKGDIAEGYSVSREKKESFPLTVTSAQKNPTAFYLCASSITGAVNYGYTFGSGTRLTVV.

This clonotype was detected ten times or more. The CDR3 reads CAWSSWTGTATEAFF. CDR3 DNA sequence: TGTGCCTGGAGTTCCTGGACAGGGACGGCGACTGAAGCTTTCTTT. The genes are TRBV30 and TRBJ1-1, with TRBD1 identical over 8 bases. The CDR3 contains 15 residues. Germline V lookup: CDR1 GTSNPN, CDR2 SVGIG (reference sequence). The trim removed 2 bases at V and 5 bases at J, leaving 10 bases unmatched.

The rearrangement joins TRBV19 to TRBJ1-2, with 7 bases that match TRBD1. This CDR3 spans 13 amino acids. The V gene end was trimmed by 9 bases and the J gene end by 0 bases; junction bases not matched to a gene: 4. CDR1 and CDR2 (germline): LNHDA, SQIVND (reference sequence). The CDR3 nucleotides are TGTGCCAGCCGGACAGGCTCTAACTATGGCTACACCTTC. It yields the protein CASRTGSNYGYTF.

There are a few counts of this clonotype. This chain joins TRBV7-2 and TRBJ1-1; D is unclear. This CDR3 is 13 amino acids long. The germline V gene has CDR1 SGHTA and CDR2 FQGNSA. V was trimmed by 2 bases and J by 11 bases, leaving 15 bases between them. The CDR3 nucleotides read TGTGCCAGCAGCTTAAAACAGAGGTTTCGGGCTTTCTTT. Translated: CASSLKQRFRAFF.

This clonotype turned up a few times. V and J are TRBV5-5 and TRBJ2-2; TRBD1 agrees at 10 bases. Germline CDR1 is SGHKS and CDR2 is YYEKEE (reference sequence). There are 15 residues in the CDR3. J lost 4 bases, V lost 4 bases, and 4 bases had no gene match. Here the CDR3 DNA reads TGTGCCAGCAGCCTGGGACAGGGGCCCACCGGGGAGCTGTTTTTT. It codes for CASSLGQGPTGELFF.

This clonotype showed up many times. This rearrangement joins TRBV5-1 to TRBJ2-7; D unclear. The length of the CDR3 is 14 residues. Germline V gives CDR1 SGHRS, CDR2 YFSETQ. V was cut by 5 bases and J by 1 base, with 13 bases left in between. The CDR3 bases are TGCGCCAGCAGGAGCAGTGAGATTTCCTACGAGCAGTACTTC. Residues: CASRSSEISYEQYF.

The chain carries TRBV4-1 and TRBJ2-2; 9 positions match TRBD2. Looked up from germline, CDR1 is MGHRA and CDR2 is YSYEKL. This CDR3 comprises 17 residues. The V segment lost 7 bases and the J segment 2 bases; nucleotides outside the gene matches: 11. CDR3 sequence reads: CASTYPTSGPNTGELFF. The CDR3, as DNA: TGCGCCAGCACCTATCCTACTAGCGGGCCCAACACCGGGGAGCTGTTTTTT.